This TCR beta chain emerged from a study of T-cell memory formation after mild COVID-19 (dated by TCRdb to the early 2020s). Looking at the study overall: Most TCR sequence clusters were specific to one of the two donors. T-cell clones expanding and contracting after mild COVID-19 in two donors were tracked by longitudinal TCRalpha and TCRbeta repertoire sequencing. The cohort was made up of two young adult volunteers, one female and one male, who were previously healthy. General findings and caveats noted by the study authors: Some responding clones were detected in pre-infection memory, which suggested that pre-existing cross-reactive memory T cells had joined the SARS-CoV-2 response. The study covered only two mild cases, and larger cohorts including severe cases with pre-infection samples were considered necessary. From day 15 to 85, contracting clones showed balanced CD4/CD8 phenotypes, whereas a second wave of clones that expanded from day 15 to 37 leaned towards CD4+. Contracting CD4+ clones were found mainly in CM and EM memory subsets, while CD8+ clones were enriched in EMRA. SARS-CoV-2 specificity of the second-wave clones peaking on day 37 was not confirmed.

The instrument was an Illumina NovaSeq 6000. Using 5'RACE with constant-segment primers, TCRalpha and TCRbeta cDNA libraries were constructed, with sample barcodes and unique molecular identifiers added in the process. RNA was extracted from every sample with Trizol reagent. Libraries were amplified in two PCR steps, with a second sample barcode and Illumina TruSeq adapters added in the second step. Libraries were sequenced on an Illumina NovaSeq with 2 x 150 bp paired-end reads. As for how the authors treated the data: Demultiplexing of reads and collapsing into UMI-guided consensus sequences were performed with migec v1.2.7. Using mixcr v2.1.11, the UMI consensuses were aligned to TRA and TRB V and J templates and assembled into clonotypes. Expanded or contracted clonotypes were those called significant by both edgeR and NoisET, with noise models trained on biological replicates. For edgeR calls, a false discovery rate-adjusted p below 0.01 and a log2 fold-change threshold of 1 were applied. As an exploratory analysis of dynamics, max-normalized trajectories of the 1000 most abundant clonotypes were examined by PCA with hierarchical clustering. Separately sequenced CD4+ and CD8+ repertoires were used to assign a CD4 or CD8 phenotype to each responding clone. TCRdb ran its own pipeline on the public reads, namely fastp trimming at Q25 and MiXCR clone calling, and kept in-frame beta chains. Entries are consolidated by CDR3 protein sequence, retaining the most common genes and DNA. Clone size and V and J calls follow TCRdb, not the original study. The sample includes hundreds of thousands of distinct CDR3 sequences, with around 15% observed a single time. In total, the top ten clones hold about a fifth of the sample.

In regard to this clonotype: What antigen it recognizes has not been identified. The input lacks base qualities; no much larger clone sits a single base away.

Ficoll-Paque density gradient centrifugation was the method used to isolate PBMCs. This clonotype was sampled from a man in his late teens or twenties who had mild COVID-19 (a few samples of this study predate the infection). The sample titles of this study are shuffled in the database, so cell type and time point are left out; the donor was told from shared clones. The sample taken for sequencing was PBMCs or a T cell subset sorted from them (not recorded which).

The CDR3 amino acid sequence is: CASSQTTLNEQFF. The nucleotide sequence is given as TGCGCCAGCAGCCAAACAACTCTGAATGAGCAGTTCTTC. This chain is built from TRBV4-1 and TRBJ2-1; no confident D gene assignment can be made. Counted from cysteine to phenylalanine, this CDR3 has 13 amino acids. Of all the DNA, just the CDR3 is kept, 39 bases in frame from base 1. V is shortened by 2 bases, J by 7 bases, and the region joining them spans 9 bases. From the germline V gene, CDR1 is MGHRA and CDR2 is YSYEKL.